This passage covers 26 T cell receptor beta chains from one sample sequenced in a study of CD8 T cells in Susac syndrome. An amount of RNA that ranged from 0.5 to 1 ug was reverse transcribed with random hexamers. TCRdb re-analysed the immunoSEQ multiplex PCR reads in MiXCR, keeping a single row per CDR3 protein. The repertoire holds 400,000 to 550,000 distinct CDR3 sequences, with 75% to 90% as singletons. The sequenced material came from CD8+ T cells from PBMCs. These receptors all stem from a human donor with multiple sclerosis.

This chain links TRBV28 with TRBJ1-2; TRBD1 might be the D (5 bases). V lost 3 bases and J 4 bases, leaving 15 bases between the germline ends. The V gene's germline CDR1 is MDHEN and CDR2 SYDVKM. The CDR3 has 15 residues. In nucleotides, the CDR3 is TGTGCCAGCAGTTTCTTCGACAGTATCGGCTATGGCTACACCTTC. Amino acid sequence: CASSFFDSIGYGYTF.

This clonotype has just one count. This chain links TRBV6-1 with TRBJ2-7; TRBD1 matches 9 bases. Germline trimming cut 3 bases from V and 1 base from J; bases unmatched to any gene: 10. The CDR3 length is 17 residues. Looked up from germline, CDR1 is MNHNS and CDR2 is SASEGT. The CDR3 DNA sequence: TGTGCCAGCAGTGAGAGCTCCCGGACAGGGGTTTCCTACGAGCAGTACTTC. Amino acids: CASSESSRTGVSYEQYF.

The rearrangement joins TRBV7-7 to TRBJ2-3, with D perhaps TRBD2 (5 bases). V dropped 2 bases and J dropped 1 base, with 13 bases sitting between them. The CDR3 length is 16 residues. Per the germline V gene, CDR1 is SSHAT and CDR2 is FNYEAQ (reference sequence). CDR3 coding DNA: TGTGCCAGCAGCTTAAGCCTTACCGGGGGCACAGATACGCAGTATTTT. Translating gives CASSLSLTGGTDTQYF.

The chain uses TRBV27 and TRBJ2-7; D tentatively reads TRBD1 or TRBD2 (5 bases each). From germline, CDR1 is MNHEY and CDR2 SMNVEV (reference sequence). This CDR3 spans 14 amino acids. Trimming removed 5 bases from V and 0 bases from J, with 11 bases in between. In nucleotides, the CDR3 is TGTGCCAGCAGTCCCGGGGCTAGCTCCTACGAGCAGTACTTC. Amino acids: CASSPGASSYEQYF.

This clonotype was seen a handful of times. Written as DNA, the CDR3 is TGCGCCAGCAGCCCCGAGCTCTCCTACGAGCAGTACTTC. This gives the protein CASSPELSYEQYF. This chain joins TRBV4-1 and TRBJ2-7, with unresolved D. The V gene lost 4 bases and the J gene lost 0 bases, with 7 bases spanning the gap. The CDR3 is made up of 13 amino acids. Germline-derived CDR1 and CDR2 are MGHRA and YSYEKL.

The chain has TRBV12-3 or TRBV12-4 and TRBJ1-1, with D perhaps matching TRBD1 (5 bases). The germline V and J ends were trimmed by 5 bases and 0 bases, with 10 bases remaining between them. This CDR3 is built from 14 residues. The CDR3 region is CASSPGTVNTEAFF. CDR3 in DNA: TGTGCCAGCAGTCCCGGGACGGTGAACACTGAAGCTTTCTTT.

The chain couples TRBV28 to TRBJ1-2; 7 bases map to TRBD1. Germline V gene lookup returns CDR1 MDHEN and CDR2 SYDVKM. The V and J ends lost 3 bases and 3 bases, in that order; junction bases with no gene match: 4. The length of the CDR3 is 14 residues. CDR3 protein: CASSLAGGYYGYTF. As DNA, the CDR3 is TGTGCCAGCAGTTTGGCAGGGGGTTACTATGGCTACACCTTC.

CDR3 residues: CASSVGQGSDEQYF. The CDR3 region has the DNA TGCGCCAGCAGCGTGGGACAGGGGAGCGACGAGCAGTACTTC. The V and J genes are TRBV5-1 and TRBJ2-7; 10 nucleotides match TRBD1. With 4 bases clipped from V and 5 bases from J, the junction kept 6 bases outside the gene matches. Germline V lookup: CDR1 SGHRS, CDR2 YFSETQ. This CDR3 has 14 amino acids.

The chain is built from TRBV9 and TRBJ1-3; D is uncertain. CDR3 length equals 15 residues. Germline CDR1 and CDR2: SGDLS and YYNGEE. V was cut by 0 bases and J by 0 bases, with 7 bases left in between. This CDR3 reads CASSVERGSGNTIYF. The CDR3 DNA follows: TGTGCCAGCAGCGTAGAACGTGGCTCTGGAAACACCATATATTTT.

The genes are TRBV13 and TRBJ2-2, with D perhaps being TRBD1 or TRBD2 (5 bases each). Germline V lookup: CDR1 PRHDT, CDR2 FYEKMQ (reference sequence). Trimming took off 5 bases at V and 7 bases at J, with 14 bases between the two ends. The CDR3 totals 14 residues. CDR3 in amino acids: CASSPDGADGELFF. CDR3 nucleotide sequence: TGTGCCAGCAGCCCCGACGGGGCGGACGGGGAGCTGTTTTTT.

This chain uses TRBV9 with TRBJ2-3; D may be TRBD2 (5 bases). The germline gives CDR1 SGDLS, CDR2 YYNGEE. This CDR3 is built from 16 residues. Between the trimmed V and J ends, which lost 2 bases and 0 bases, there was a span of 13 bases. This chain's CDR3 is CASSVTTRASTDTQYF. The CDR3 DNA sequence: TGTGCCAGCAGCGTCACCACTAGGGCTAGCACAGATACGCAGTATTTT.

The rearrangement uses TRBV29-1 and TRBJ1-2; D is possibly TRBD1 (6 bases). The germline V gene has CDR1 SQVTM and CDR2 ANQGSEA. The CDR3 runs to 12 residues. The V and J ends lost 7 bases and 4 bases respectively, with 13 bases between them. CDR3 loop: CSAMLDSYGYTF. In DNA form, the CDR3 reads TGCAGCGCGATGTTGGACAGCTATGGCTACACCTTC.

V usage is TRBV7-9 and J usage is TRBJ1-2; no clear D gene. This CDR3 has 15 amino acids. Trimming took 6 bases from V and 2 from J, leaving 16 bases between them. CDR1 is SEHNR and CDR2 is FQNEAQ in the germline V gene (reference sequence). CDR3 nucleotides: TGTGCCAGCAGACGCCCCGCTGGGGAGAACTATGGCTACACCTTC. Its translation: CASRRPAGENYGYTF.

The gene calls are TRBV25-1 and TRBJ1-4; tentative D call: TRBD1 (5 bases). Germline V gene sequence: CDR1 MGHDK, CDR2 SYGVNS. The CDR3 extends over 12 amino acids. V was shortened by 6 bases and J by 11 bases, with 13 bases between the two germline ends. CDR3 DNA: TGTGCCAGCAGGGGGGAGACTGGCAAACTGTTTTTT. Amino acid sequence: CASRGETGKLFF.

The chain has TRBV19 and TRBJ2-2; D call uncertain. Per germline, CDR1 LNHDA and CDR2 SQIVND (reference sequence). This CDR3 is 13 amino acids long. V shed 3 bases and J shed 6 bases, with 8 bases lying between them. The DNA of the CDR3 is TGTGCCAGTAGTATTCCGGGTTCCGGGGAGCTGTTTTTT. Translated, it gives CASSIPGSGELFF.

The CDR3 DNA reads as TGTGCCAGCAGTGAATATGCTTCAGAGACCCAGTACTTC. Protein product: CASSEYASETQYF. The chain recombines TRBV25-1 with TRBJ2-5, with no clear D. This CDR3 region has 13 residues. The germline V gene has CDR1 MGHDK and CDR2 SYGVNS. Trimming pared 0 bases from V and 4 bases from J, leaving 6 bases between.

This sequence joins TRBV6-5 and TRBJ2-1; TRBD2 agrees at 9 bases. The CDR3 consists of 15 residues. In germline, CDR1 is MNHEY, CDR2 SVGAGI. V shed 6 bases and J 3 bases; nucleotides not matched to a gene: 6. This CDR3 is CASRILAGNYNEQFF. The CDR3 nucleotides are TGTGCCAGCAGGATCCTAGCGGGGAACTACAATGAGCAGTTCTTC.

This chain uses TRBV12-3 or TRBV12-4 with TRBJ1-1; possible D gene TRBD1, 6 bases. V was cut by 3 bases and J by 5 bases, with 16 bases left in between. The CDR3 is 15 amino acids. CDR3 protein: CASSFRWGRGTEAFF. CDR3 bases: TGTGCCAGCAGTTTTAGATGGGGTAGGGGGACTGAAGCTTTCTTT.

The rearrangement uses TRBV28 and TRBJ2-1; D not certain. CDR1 is MDHEN, CDR2 SYDVKM, per germline. V lost 3 bases, J lost 8 bases, and 5 bases lay in between. The CDR3 runs to 11 residues. As DNA, the CDR3 is TGTGCCAGCAGTTTTGTCGATGAGCAGTTCTTC. Amino acids: CASSFVDEQFF.

The chain combines TRBV10-2 with TRBJ2-7; tentatively, D is TRBD2 (6 bases). Trimming pared 0 bases from V and 3 bases from J, leaving 24 bases between. The CDR3 has 19 amino acids. Germline values: CDR1 WSHSY, CDR2 SAAADI. CDR3: CASSESTRMGRLDYYEQYF. CDR3 bases: TGCGCCAGCAGTGAGTCGACTCGGATGGGTAGACTAGACTACTACGAGCAGTACTTC.

This sequence joins TRBV7-2 and TRBJ2-7; D remains ambiguous. V dropped 1 base and J dropped 3 bases, with 10 bases sitting between them. CDR3 length: 14 amino acids. Germline V lookup: CDR1 SGHTA, CDR2 FQGNSA. CDR3 in amino acids: CASSLVGSVYEQYF. DNA of the CDR3: TGTGCCAGCAGCTTAGTGGGCAGCGTCTACGAGCAGTACTTC. The variable domain in full, with the rest retrieved from reference TRBV7-2 and TRBJ2-7, is GAGVSQSPSNKVTEKGKDVELRCDPISGHTALYWYRQSLGQGLEFLIYFQGNSAPDKSGLPSDRFSAERTGGSVSTLTIQRTQQEDSAVYLCASSLVGSVYEQYFGPGTRLTVT.

This clonotype was detected a few times. The chain is built from TRBV5-1 and TRBJ2-7; tentatively, D is TRBD1 (8 bases). Looked up from germline, CDR1 is SGHRS and CDR2 is YFSETQ. The CDR3 runs to 14 residues. The ends were cut back, 0 bases at V and 5 bases at J, with 12 bases in the middle. This chain's CDR3 is CASSLGTGTNEQYF. CDR3 nucleotide sequence: TGCGCCAGCAGCTTGGGGACAGGGACTAACGAGCAGTACTTC.

The chain employs TRBV19 and TRBJ1-5; no clear D gene. V was trimmed by 7 bases and J by 0 bases, leaving 13 bases between them. Germline CDR1 LNHDA, CDR2 SQIVND (reference sequence). The CDR3 runs to 15 residues. The DNA of the CDR3 is TGTGCCAGTACCACGACCGAGTATAGCAATCAGCCCCAGCATTTT. This gives the protein CASTTTEYSNQPQHF.

This chain links TRBV12-3 or TRBV12-4 with TRBJ2-1, with 8 nucleotides matching TRBD1. The J segment lost 9 bases and the V segment lost 7 bases, leaving 17 bases of the junction unmatched. The CDR3 has 16 amino acids. This CDR3 is CASTDRQGPPLGEQFF. The CDR3 nucleotides read TGTGCCAGCACCGACCGACAGGGGCCACCCCTCGGTGAGCAGTTCTTC.

The CDR3, as DNA: TGTGCCAGCAGCTTAATACTTAGCCGGGAAGAGTACTTC. It encodes CASSLILSREEYF. This sequence joins TRBV7-2 and TRBJ2-5; a possible D gene is TRBD2 (5 bases). Germline V lookup: CDR1 SGHTA, CDR2 FQGNSA. Trimming took 2 bases from V and 12 from J, leaving 16 bases between them. This CDR3 has 13 amino acids.

The gene calls are TRBV5-8 and TRBJ2-1, with 9 bases matching TRBD1. The CDR3 covers 12 residues. V shed 5 bases and J 9 bases; nucleotides not matched to a gene: 3. Germline V CDR1 and CDR2: SGHTS, YDEGEE. The CDR3 loop is CASRGTGSEQFF. CDR3 DNA sequence: TGTGCCAGCAGAGGGACAGGGAGTGAGCAGTTCTTC.